Below are 21 T cell receptor beta chains sequenced from a single sample in a study of blood T cells in healthy people across ages. Together with a sample-barcoded 5' primer, a J-beta primer mix was included in a second PCR lasting roughly 6 to 12 cycles. TCRdb independently ran MiXCR on the 5' RACE reads; one entry per CDR3 protein. The sample shows about 720,000 distinct CDR3 sequences, 22% of them seen only once. Sequencing was performed on blood. Source of these receptors: a man between 65 and 85 years old in good health.

This chain links TRBV28 with TRBJ1-5; the D gene is possibly TRBD1 (6 bases). The V end lost 1 base, the J end lost 5 bases, and 15 bases lay between the germline ends. Germline V lookup: CDR1 MDHEN, CDR2 SYDVKM. The CDR3 is made up of 16 amino acids. In DNA, the CDR3 is TGTGCCAGCAGTTTATTGGGGGGCGGGGGATATCAGCCCCAGCATTTT. Its protein is CASSLLGGGGYQPQHF. The variable domain in full, completed from reference TRBV28 and TRBJ1-5, reads DVKVTQSSRYLVKRTGEKVFLECVQDMDHENMFWYRQDPGLGLRLIYFSYDVKMKEKGDIPEGYSVSREKKERFSLILESASTNQTSMYLCASSLLGGGGYQPQHFGDGTRLSIL.

This rearrangement joins TRBV20-1 to TRBJ2-5; 8 nucleotides line up with TRBD2. Trimming cost V 0 bases and J 5 bases; bases outside gene matches: 8. The CDR3 sequence is 15 residues long. CDR1 and CDR2 from the germline V gene are DFQATT and SNEGSKA (reference sequence). The DNA of the CDR3 is TGCAGTGCTAGAGATCCCGGACTAGCTGGGGAGACCCAGTACTTC. Encoded protein: CSARDPGLAGETQYF.

This clonotype was counted only a few times. The V gene is TRBV6-5, the J gene TRBJ2-5, with D possibly matching TRBD1 (7 bases). The J call may be mistaken, given a closer DNA end match to TRBJ2-7. Germline CDR1 MNHEY, CDR2 SVGAGI. The CDR3 extends over 13 amino acids. The CDR3 here is CASSRGTAYEQYV. The CDR3 DNA follows: TGTGCCAGCAGTCGGGGGACAGCCTACGAGCAGTACGTC.

The chain has TRBV20-1 and TRBJ1-2, with D maybe TRBD1 (6 bases). The CDR3 sequence is 14 residues long. Germline CDR1 and CDR2: DFQATT and SNEGSKA (reference sequence). Trimming removed 6 bases at V and 4 bases at J, with 18 bases between. CDR3 bases: TGCAGTGCCCCCAGGACAGCCCCTCCCTATGGCTACACCTTC. It is translated as CSAPRTAPPYGYTF.

This clonotype was counted a few times. The chain employs TRBV15 and TRBJ1-5; D possibly corresponds to TRBD1 (5 bases). V was clipped by 5 bases and J by 4 bases, with 18 bases between them. Per germline, CDR1 LNHNV and CDR2 YYDKDF (reference sequence). CDR3 size: 16 residues. The CDR3 DNA reads as TGTGCCACCAGCGGCCGGGACGGGAGGGCGAATCAGCCCCAGCATTTT. This translates into CATSGRDGRANQPQHF.

A few counts support this clonotype. The chain couples TRBV20-1 to TRBJ1-5; 7 bases are a match to TRBD1. The germline CDR1 and CDR2 sequences are DFQATT and SNEGSKA (reference sequence). V gave up 4 bases and J gave up 4 bases; unmatched junction bases: 4. This CDR3 is 13 amino acids long. In DNA form, the CDR3 reads TGCAGTGCTAACAGGGGCATTAATCAGCCCCAGCATTTT. This encodes CSANRGINQPQHF.

J is TRBJ2-3 and V is TRBV6-5, with D tentatively TRBD1 (6 bases). The ends were cut back, 6 bases at V and 3 bases at J, with 16 bases in the middle. Germline V gene lookup returns CDR1 MNHEY and CDR2 SVGAGI. The CDR3 has 15 amino acids. In nucleotides, the CDR3 is TGTGCCAGCAGAACTCAAAGCGGACAGACAGATACGCAGTATTTT. Amino acids: CASRTQSGQTDTQYF.

This clonotype was seen once. An end of the junction does not agree with germline; a read error may underlie this. Here the CDR3 reads CANSFGGTDTQYF. DNA of the CDR3: TGCGCCAACAGCTTCGGGGGAACAGATACGCAGTATTTT. The chain is built from TRBV5-1 and TRBJ2-3; the D gene is possibly TRBD2 (6 bases). The CDR3 consists of 13 residues. Germline V gene lookup returns CDR1 SGHRS and CDR2 YFSETQ.

V is TRBV7-2 and J is TRBJ2-5; 7 bases fit TRBD1. V trimming: 5 bases; J trimming: 5 bases; junction bases outside the gene matches: 8. The CDR3 has 14 amino acids. The germline V gene encodes CDR1 SGHTA and CDR2 FQGNSA. The CDR3 DNA is TGTGCCAGCAGCCCAAATAGGGGGCGGGAGACCCAGTACTTC. Translation: CASSPNRGRETQYF.

This clonotype was counted at least ten times. V is TRBV20-1 and J is TRBJ2-1, with TRBD2 identical over 8 bases. V lost 3 bases and J lost 5; bases outside the gene matches: 6. Germline CDR1 is DFQATT and CDR2 is SNEGSKA (reference sequence). The CDR3 is 14 residues long. The CDR3 loop is CSARISGIDNEQFF. CDR3 nucleotide sequence: TGCAGTGCTAGGATTAGCGGGATAGACAATGAGCAGTTCTTC.

The chain is built from TRBV10-2 and TRBJ1-2; possibly TRBD1 for D (6 bases). The length of the CDR3 is 14 residues. Germline V gene lookup returns CDR1 WSHSY and CDR2 SAAADI. V dropped 6 bases and J dropped 3 bases, with 14 bases sitting between them. CDR3 residues: CASSRGQTYYGYTF. CDR3 in DNA: TGCGCCAGCAGCCGCGGACAGACCTACTATGGCTACACCTTC.

This chain uses TRBV7-9 with TRBJ2-1, with TRBD2 matching 13 bases. With 5 bases clipped from V and 3 bases from J, the junction kept 4 bases outside the gene matches. This CDR3 is 16 amino acids long. The V gene's germline CDR1 is SEHNR and CDR2 FQNEAQ (reference sequence). Here the CDR3 reads CASSMGLAGIYNEQFF. The CDR3 DNA reads TGTGCCAGCAGCATGGGACTAGCGGGGATCTACAATGAGCAGTTCTTC.

The J gene is TRBJ2-2, the V gene TRBV14, with 7 bases aligning to TRBD1. The CDR3 is 16 residues long. The junction had 8 bases not matched to a gene; V was cut back by 5 bases and J by 2 bases. Germline CDR1 and CDR2: SGHDN and FVKESK. In nucleotides, the CDR3 is TGTGCCAGCAGCAGAACCGGGACAGTAAACACCGGGGAGCTGTTTTTT. It specifies CASSRTGTVNTGELFF.

The gene calls are TRBV6-5 and TRBJ2-5; TRBD2 aligns across 8 bases. Judging by the DNA end, TRBJ2-1 fits better; the J call may be wrong. The germline V gene encodes CDR1 MNHEY and CDR2 SVGAGI. There are 16 residues in the CDR3. The CDR3 bases are TGTGCCAGCAGTTACTCGTCCGGGAGGGCCGTAGATGAGCAGTTCTTC. Its translation is CASSYSSGRAVDEQFF.

The chain couples TRBV6-5 to TRBJ1-2; D gene unclear. The CDR3 extends over 15 amino acids. Germline V gene data show CDR1 as MNHEY and CDR2 as SVGAGI. V was pared by 6 bases and J by 0 bases, with 14 bases between. CDR3 sequence reads: CASSRVPAANYGYTF. The CDR3 DNA reads as TGTGCCAGCAGCCGAGTCCCGGCGGCTAACTATGGCTACACCTTC.

V and J are TRBV7-6 and TRBJ2-3; D perhaps matches TRBD2 (5 bases). V was trimmed by 5 bases and J by 3 bases, leaving 12 bases between them. Germline lookup yields CDR1 SGHVS and CDR2 FNYEAQ. The CDR3 is 14 amino acids. The CDR3 is CASSARLPTDTQYF. The CDR3 region has the DNA TGTGCCAGCAGCGCTCGACTACCTACAGATACGCAGTATTTT.

This clonotype was counted only a few times. The chain uses TRBV7-9 and TRBJ2-5, with 9 bases lining up with TRBD1. CDR3 length: 15 amino acids. The trim removed 4 bases at V and 3 bases at J, leaving 6 bases unmatched. Germline lookup yields CDR1 SEHNR and CDR2 FQNEAQ (reference sequence). CDR3 nucleotide sequence: TGTGCCAGCAGCTGGGGACAGGGATTTAAAGAGACCCAGTACTTC. It translates to CASSWGQGFKETQYF.

This clonotype was observed a few times. The rearrangement joins TRBV29-1 to TRBJ2-5; D might be TRBD2 (6 bases). The CDR3 spans 11 residues. The V and J ends lost 7 bases and 5 bases respectively, with 11 bases between them. Germline CDR1 reads SQVTM; CDR2 reads ANQGSEA. CDR3 sequence (DNA): TGCAGCGCCGGACTATCGGAGACCCAGTACTTC. It codes for CSAGLSETQYF. The full variable domain, rest sourced from reference TRBV29-1 and TRBJ2-5, is SAVISQKPSRDICQRGTSLTIQCQVDSQVTMMFWYRQQPGQSLTLIATANQGSEATYESGFVIDKFPISRPNLTFSTLTVSNMSPEDSSIYLCSAGLSETQYFGPGTRLLVL.

This clonotype was picked up a small number of times. This sequence may be a read error, since a much larger clone differs from it by one base. This chain connects TRBV6-6 to TRBJ2-5; D remains unclear. CDR1 and CDR2 (germline): MNHNY, SVGAGI (reference sequence). The CDR3 extends over 13 amino acids. This CDR3 reads CASSYGHQESQYF. Written as DNA, the CDR3 is TGTGCCAGCAGTTACGGGCACCAAGAGTCCCAGTACTTC.

Here the CDR3 reads CSAITGVSNQPQHF. CDR3 bases: TGCAGCGCCATTACAGGGGTTAGCAATCAGCCCCAGCATTTT. This sequence joins TRBV29-1 and TRBJ1-5; 7 bases align to TRBD1. The CDR3 spans 14 residues. The V segment lost 7 bases and the J segment 0 bases; nucleotides outside the gene matches: 6. Per germline, CDR1 SQVTM and CDR2 ANQGSEA.

This chain connects TRBV7-2 to TRBJ1-2; TRBD1 is a possible D gene (6 bases). With 2 bases removed from V and 4 bases from J, the gap between germline ends came to 11 bases. The CDR3 runs 14 residues. CDR1 and CDR2 (germline): SGHTA, FQGNSA. The CDR3 DNA reads TGTGCCAGCAGCTTAACAGGGACAATCTATGGCTACACCTTC. Protein sequence: CASSLTGTIYGYTF. Using reference TRBV7-2 and TRBJ1-2 for the parts outside the CDR3, the full variable domain is GAGVSQSPSNKVTEKGKDVELRCDPISGHTALYWYRQSLGQGLEFLIYFQGNSAPDKSGLPSDRFSAERTGGSVSTLTIQRTQQEDSAVYLCASSLTGTIYGYTFGSGTRLTVV.